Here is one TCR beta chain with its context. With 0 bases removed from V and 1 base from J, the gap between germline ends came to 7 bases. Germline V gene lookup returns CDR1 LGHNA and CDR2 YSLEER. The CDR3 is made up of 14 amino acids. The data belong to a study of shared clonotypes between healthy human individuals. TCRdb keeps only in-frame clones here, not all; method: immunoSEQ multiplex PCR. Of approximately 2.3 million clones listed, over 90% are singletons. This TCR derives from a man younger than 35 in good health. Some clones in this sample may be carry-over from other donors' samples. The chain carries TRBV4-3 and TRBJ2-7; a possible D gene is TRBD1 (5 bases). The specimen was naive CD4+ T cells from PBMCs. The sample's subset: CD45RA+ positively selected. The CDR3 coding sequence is TGCGCCAGCAGCCAAGAAGACAGATCCTACGAGCAGTACTTC. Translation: CASSQEDRSYEQYF.